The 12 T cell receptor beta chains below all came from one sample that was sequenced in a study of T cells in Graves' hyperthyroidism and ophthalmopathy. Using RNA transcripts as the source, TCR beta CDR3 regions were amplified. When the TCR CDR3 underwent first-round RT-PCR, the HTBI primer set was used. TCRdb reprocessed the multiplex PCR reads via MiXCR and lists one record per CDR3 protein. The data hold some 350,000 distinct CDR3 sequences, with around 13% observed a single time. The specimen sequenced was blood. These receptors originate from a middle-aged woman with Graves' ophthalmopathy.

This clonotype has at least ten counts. The CDR3 coding sequence is TGCAGTGTAAGGGACAGCAGCACAGATACGCAGTATTTT. This sequence encodes CSVRDSSTDTQYF. The chain has TRBV20-1 and TRBJ2-3; the match to TRBD1 covers 7 bases. CDR3 size: 13 residues. Germline-derived CDR1 and CDR2 are DFQATT and SNEGSKA (reference sequence). V lost 7 bases, J lost 0 bases, and 4 bases stayed unmatched.

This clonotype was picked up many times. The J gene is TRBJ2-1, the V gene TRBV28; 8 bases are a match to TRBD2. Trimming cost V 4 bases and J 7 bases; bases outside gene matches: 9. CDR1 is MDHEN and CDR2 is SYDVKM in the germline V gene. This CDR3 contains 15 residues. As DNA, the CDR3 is TGTGCCAGCAGTTCCCGGGGGGGGCGCCTAAATGAGCAGTTCTTC. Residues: CASSSRGGRLNEQFF.

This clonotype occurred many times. CDR3 in amino acids: CASSIGQAFLADTGELFF. CDR3 bases: TGTGCCAGCAGCATTGGACAGGCGTTTTTAGCGGACACCGGGGAGCTGTTTTTT. The chain links TRBV11-2 to TRBJ2-2; tentatively, D is TRBD1 (7 bases). This CDR3 spans 18 amino acids. Germline assignment: CDR1 SGHAT and CDR2 FQNNGV. Trimming left V 5 bases short and J 3 bases short, with 22 bases between.

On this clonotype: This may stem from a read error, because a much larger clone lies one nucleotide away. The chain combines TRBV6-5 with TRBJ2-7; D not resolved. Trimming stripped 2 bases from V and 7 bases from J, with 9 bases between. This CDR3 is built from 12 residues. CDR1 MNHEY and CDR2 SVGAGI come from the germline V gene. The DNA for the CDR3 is TGTGCCAGCAGTTACGTAACCGGTGAGCAGTACTTC. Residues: CASSYVTGEQYF.

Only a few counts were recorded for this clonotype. The CDR3 region is CSAREIAGGKTYNEQFF. The CDR3 bases are TGCAGTGCTAGAGAAATAGCGGGAGGGAAAACGTACAATGAGCAGTTCTTC. This chain uses TRBV20-1 with TRBJ2-1, with 11 bases identical to TRBD2. J was trimmed by 4 bases and V by 0 bases; bases with no gene match: 8. The V gene's germline CDR1 is DFQATT and CDR2 SNEGSKA (reference sequence). The CDR3 is 17 amino acids.

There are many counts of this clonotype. The CDR3 here is CASNPPGTANTGELFF. In DNA, the CDR3 is TGTGCCAGCAACCCTCCCGGGACAGCGAACACCGGGGAGCTGTTTTTT. The chain recombines TRBV12-3 or TRBV12-4 with TRBJ2-2; 7 bases agree with TRBD1. J lost 0 bases, V lost 7 bases, and 8 bases had no gene match. The CDR3 is made up of 16 amino acids.

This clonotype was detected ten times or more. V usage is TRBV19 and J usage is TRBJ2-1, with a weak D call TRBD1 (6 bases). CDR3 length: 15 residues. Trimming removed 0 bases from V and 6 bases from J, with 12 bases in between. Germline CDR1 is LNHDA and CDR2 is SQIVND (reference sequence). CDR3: CASSIDGGRANEQFF. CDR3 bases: TGTGCCAGTAGTATAGATGGGGGCAGGGCCAATGAGCAGTTCTTC. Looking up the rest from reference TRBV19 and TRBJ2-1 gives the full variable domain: DGGITQSPKYLFRKEGQNVTLSCEQNLNHDAMYWYRQDPGQGLRLIYYSQIVNDFQKGDIAEGYSVSREKKESFPLTVTSAQKNPTAFYLCASSIDGGRANEQFFGPGTRLTVL.

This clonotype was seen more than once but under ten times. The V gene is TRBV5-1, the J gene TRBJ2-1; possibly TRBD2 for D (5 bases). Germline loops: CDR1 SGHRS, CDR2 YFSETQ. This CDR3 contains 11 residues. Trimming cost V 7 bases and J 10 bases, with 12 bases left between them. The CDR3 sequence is CASASGIEQFF. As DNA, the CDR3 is TGCGCCAGCGCATCCGGGATCGAGCAGTTCTTC. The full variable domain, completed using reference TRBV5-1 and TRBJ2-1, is KAGVTQTPRYLIKTRGQQVTLSCSPISGHRSVSWYQQTPGQGLQFLFEYFSETQRNKGNFPGRFSGRQFSNSRSEMNVSTLELGDSALYLCASASGIEQFFGPGTRLTVL.

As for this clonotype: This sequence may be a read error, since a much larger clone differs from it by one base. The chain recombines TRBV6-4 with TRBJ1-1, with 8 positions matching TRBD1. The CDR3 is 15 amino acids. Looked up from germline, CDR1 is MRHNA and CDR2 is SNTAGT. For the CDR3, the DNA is TGTGGCAGCAGTTTAGCAGGGGGCGCGAACACTGAAGCTTTCTTT. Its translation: CGSSLAGGANTEAFF.

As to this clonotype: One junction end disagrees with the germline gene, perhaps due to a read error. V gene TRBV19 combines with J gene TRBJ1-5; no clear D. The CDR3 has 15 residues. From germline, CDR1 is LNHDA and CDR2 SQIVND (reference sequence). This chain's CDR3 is CANSIGPSSNQPQHF. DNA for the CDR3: TGTGCCAATAGTATCGGTCCTTCTAGCAATCAGCCCCAGCATTTT.

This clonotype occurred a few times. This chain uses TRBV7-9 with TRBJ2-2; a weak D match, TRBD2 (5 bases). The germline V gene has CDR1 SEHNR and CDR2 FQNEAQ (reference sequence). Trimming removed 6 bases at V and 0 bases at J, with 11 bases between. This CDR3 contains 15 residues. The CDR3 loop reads CASRVEETNTGELFF. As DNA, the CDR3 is TGTGCCAGCAGGGTGGAGGAGACGAACACCGGGGAGCTGTTTTTT.

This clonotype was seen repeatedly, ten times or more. The CDR3: CASRPGSSEAFF. CDR3 DNA: TGTGCCAGCAGGCCCGGGTCCAGTGAAGCTTTCTTT. The rearrangement joins TRBV12-3 or TRBV12-4 to TRBJ1-1; D call uncertain. The CDR3 has 12 residues. Trimming stripped 6 bases from V and 7 bases from J, with 12 bases between.